The sequence of this TCR beta chain was determined in a study of CD8+ T cells in alopecia areata. Study-level information: Patients received oral tofacitinib, 5 to 10 mg twice daily, for moderate-to-severe alopecia areata.

The sequencing template was cDNA reverse transcribed from extracted RNA. Repertoires were generated with immunoSEQ multiplex PCR, while TCRdb's copy carries only in-frame clones and drops some. The sample includes 45,000 to 70,000 clones, about 96% of them seen just once. The trim removed 4 bases at V and 1 base at J, leaving 3 bases unmatched. The CDR3 spans 15 residues. Per the germline V gene, CDR1 is SEHNR and CDR2 is FQNEAQ (reference sequence). Sorting separated CD4+ and CD8+ T cells out of PBMCs. This chain joins TRBV7-9 and TRBJ1-2, with 10 bases aligning to TRBD1. Sequencing was performed on CD8+ T cells sorted from blood, taken at week 0. This clonotype was obtained from a human donor with alopecia areata. Written as DNA, the CDR3 is TGTGCCAGCAGCTCGGACAGGGGGGTTAACTATGGCTACACCTTC. Its translation is CASSSDRGVNYGYTF.